Shown below are 17 T cell receptor beta chains from a single sample sequenced in a study of cytomegalovirus exposure and HLA in healthy donors. This table comes from immunoSEQ multiplex PCR, and its TCRdb copy is limited to in-frame clones, with some not included. The sample has approximately 180,000 clones; 86% are singletons. The sequenced material came from PBMCs. The origin of the receptors is a woman under 30 in good health and CMV-seronegative.

The chain has TRBV5-1 and TRBJ2-6, with TRBD1 matching 11 bases. The germline CDR1 and CDR2 sequences are SGHRS and YFSETQ. The ends lost 4 bases at V and 2 bases at J; junction bases unmatched: 2. This CDR3 has 16 residues. For the CDR3, the DNA is TGCGCCAGCAGCGTGGACAGGGGGCCTGGGGCCAACGTCCTGACTTTC. Protein product: CASSVDRGPGANVLTF.

This clone has a handful of counts. The chain has TRBV4-2 and TRBJ2-2, with 7 bases matching TRBD1. This CDR3 has 15 residues. The V gene end was trimmed by 8 bases and the J gene end by 3 bases; junction bases not matched to a gene: 9. Germline-derived CDR1 and CDR2 are LGHNA and YNFKEQ. CDR3 region: CASQTQGDYTGELFF. DNA of the CDR3: TGTGCCAGCCAAACGCAGGGGGATTACACCGGGGAGCTGTTTTTT.

Of note for this clone: Other DNA variants within this sample encode the same CDR3. The J gene is TRBJ2-7, the V gene TRBV27; TRBD2 aligns across 7 bases. Germline V gives CDR1 MNHEY, CDR2 SMNVEV (reference sequence). The CDR3 runs to 13 residues. Trimming cost V 5 bases and J 3 bases; bases outside gene matches: 4. In nucleotides, the CDR3 is TGTGCCAGCAGTCTAGGCGGGGGCTACGAGCAGTACTTC. Protein sequence: CASSLGGGYEQYF.

This sequence joins TRBV5-6 and TRBJ2-7; D is possibly TRBD2 (7 bases). The CDR3 is 16 amino acids. V dropped 4 bases and J dropped 3 bases, with 20 bases sitting between them. Germline V gene data show CDR1 as SGHDT and CDR2 as YYEEEE. In nucleotides, the CDR3 is TGTGCCAGCAGCCGTAACATCCAGCGGGACATCTACGAGCAGTACTTC. It codes for CASSRNIQRDIYEQYF.

As to this clone: Germline and junction disagree at one end, which may indicate a read error. The genes are TRBV11-2 and TRBJ2-7; perhaps TRBD1 as D (5 bases). Germline CDR1 is SGHAT and CDR2 is FQNNGV. The CDR3 loop spans 11 amino acids. CDR3 sequence (DNA): TGTGCCAGCAGCTTAGGGGCAGGGTCCCACTTC. Residues: CASSLGAGSHF.

The V call is TRBV7-6, the J call TRBJ2-7; 16 bases are shared with TRBD2. The V and J ends lost 0 bases and 0 bases, in that order; junction bases with no gene match: 5. The CDR3 runs to 19 residues. Germline values: CDR1 SGHVS, CDR2 FNYEAQ. This CDR3 reads CASSLAGTSGGAGSYEQYF. The CDR3 DNA follows: TGTGCCAGCAGCTTAGCCGGGACTAGCGGGGGGGCGGGCTCCTACGAGCAGTACTTC.

The gene calls are TRBV6-6 and TRBJ2-5; TRBD2 agrees at 11 bases. The trim removed 6 bases at V and 5 bases at J, leaving 8 bases unmatched. This CDR3 is built from 15 residues. Germline assignment: CDR1 MNHNY and CDR2 SVGAGI (reference sequence). As DNA, the CDR3 is TGTGCCAGCAGCAGTAGCGGGGGGGCCAGTGAGACCCAGTACTTC. Its protein product is CASSSSGGASETQYF.

This chain joins TRBV19 and TRBJ1-2, with D tentatively TRBD1 (6 bases). Germline assignment: CDR1 LNHDA and CDR2 SQIVND (reference sequence). The CDR3 consists of 14 residues. The V end lost 4 bases, the J end lost 3 bases, and 12 bases lay between the germline ends. The CDR3 coding sequence is TGTGCCAGTAGTACCCCCCCAGGGGACTATGGCTACACCTTC. Translation: CASSTPPGDYGYTF.

This chain's CDR3 is CASSIGQGYGYTF. The CDR3 coding sequence is TGTGCCAGCAGCATCGGACAGGGCTATGGCTACACCTTC. The chain uses TRBV6-5 and TRBJ1-2; 8 bases are shared with TRBD1. The CDR3 contains 13 residues. Germline V gene lookup returns CDR1 MNHEY and CDR2 SVGAGI. Trimming removed 6 bases from V and 4 bases from J; junction bases left unmatched: 4.

The gene calls are TRBV4-1 and TRBJ2-2; TRBD2 matches 11 bases. The trim removed 7 bases at V and 1 base at J, leaving 5 bases unmatched. CDR1 and CDR2 (germline): MGHRA, YSYEKL. The CDR3 covers 16 residues. DNA of the CDR3: TGCGCCAGCAAGACCGGGACTAGCGGGAACACCGGGGAGCTGTTTTTT. This gives the protein CASKTGTSGNTGELFF.

J is TRBJ1-2 and V is TRBV27, with TRBD1 matching over 7 bases. The CDR3 loop spans 12 amino acids. Germline V gene data show CDR1 as MNHEY and CDR2 as SMNVEV (reference sequence). The CDR3 is CAAWDSLYGYTF. DNA of the CDR3: TGTGCAGCTTGGGACAGCCTCTATGGCTACACCTTC.

The chain recombines TRBV30 with TRBJ2-7; 7 bases are a match to TRBD2. Germline V CDR1 and CDR2: GTSNPN, SVGIG (reference sequence). V dropped 1 base and J dropped 7; count of bases not matched to a gene: 16. This CDR3 comprises 16 residues. The CDR3 sequence is CAWSARVGEGSKEQYF. In DNA form, the CDR3 reads TGTGCCTGGAGTGCCCGAGTCGGGGAGGGGAGTAAGGAGCAGTACTTC.

This rearrangement joins TRBV11-2 to TRBJ1-1, with TRBD1 matching 8 bases. The CDR3 spans 18 residues. CDR1 is SGHAT and CDR2 is FQNNGV in the germline V gene. V lost 1 base, J lost 4 bases, and 14 bases stayed unmatched. The CDR3 protein is CASSLVSVPRGRGTEAFF. The CDR3 DNA follows: TGTGCCAGCAGCTTAGTCTCCGTACCCAGGGGGCGTGGCACTGAAGCTTTCTTT.

This sequence joins TRBV5-1 and TRBJ1-2; 8 bases map to TRBD1. With 0 bases clipped from V and 4 bases from J, the junction kept 2 bases outside the gene matches. The V gene's germline CDR1 is SGHRS and CDR2 YFSETQ. The CDR3 runs to 14 residues. CDR3 sequence: CASSLGGQAYGYTF. The CDR3 DNA is TGCGCCAGCAGCTTGGGGGGACAGGCCTATGGCTACACCTTC.

The chain joins TRBV18 to TRBJ2-1; no reliable D call. There are 13 residues in the CDR3. Per germline, CDR1 KGHSH and CDR2 LQKENI. Trimming stripped 2 bases from V and 7 bases from J, with 9 bases between. The CDR3 sequence: CASSPAHVNEQFF. In nucleotides, the CDR3 is TGTGCCAGCTCACCAGCACACGTGAATGAGCAGTTCTTC.

The V and J genes are TRBV20-1 and TRBJ2-5, with 7 bases matching TRBD2. The V and J ends lost 4 bases and 5 bases, in that order; junction bases with no gene match: 1. The CDR3 is 11 amino acids. Germline V gives CDR1 DFQATT, CDR2 SNEGSKA (reference sequence). The CDR3 loop reads CSATRGETQYF. DNA of the CDR3: TGCAGTGCTACGCGGGGGGAGACCCAGTACTTC.

The rearrangement uses TRBV10-3 and TRBJ1-1; no clear D gene. The CDR3 spans 14 residues. The germline V and J ends were trimmed by 7 bases and 1 base, with 13 bases remaining between them. Per germline, CDR1 ENHRY and CDR2 SYGVKD. The CDR3 reads CAIKGLGENTEAFF. The DNA of the CDR3 is TGTGCCATCAAGGGTCTCGGGGAGAACACTGAAGCTTTCTTT.